This TCR beta chain was captured in a study of cytomegalovirus exposure and HLA in healthy donors. The PCR was carried out with 60 Vbeta primers and 13 Jbeta primers. The method was immunoSEQ multiplex PCR; TCRdb's version includes in-frame clones alone and lacks a portion of them. The profile shows fewer than 90,000 clones, roughly 78% of them singletons. The V gene's germline CDR1 is LNHNV and CDR2 YYDKDF (reference sequence). V gave up 3 bases and J gave up 4 bases, with 15 bases separating them. CDR3 length: 15 amino acids. What was sequenced was PBMCs. V is TRBV15 and J is TRBJ1-1, with a possible D match to TRBD1 (6 bases). The origin of this receptor is a male donor in good health and CMV-seropositive. This chain's CDR3 is CATSSELTGGTEAFF. CDR3 sequence (DNA): TGTGCCACCAGCAGCGAGCTGACAGGCGGCACTGAAGCTTTCTTT.